This is a list of T cell receptor beta chains from one sample in a study of PD-1 blockade in classical Hodgkin lymphoma. Using immunoSEQ multiplex PCR, the repertoire was profiled, and TCRdb retains in-frame clones only, with some absent. In the table there are around 35,000 clones, just over 85% of which are singletons. The starting material was peripheral blood mononuclear cells (PBMCs), obtained before the second cycle of nivolumab. The receptors were gathered from a human donor with classical Hodgkin lymphoma. Both conserved end residues are part of each CDR3. The D gene is left open where the match is weak. Only some rows state a clone size, as once, few, many or a class for expanded clones.

clone_size: NA
v_call: TRBV19
j_call: TRBJ1-1
d_call: NA
cdr3_aa: CASSLRRWDMNTEAFF
cdr3_nt: TGTGCCAGTAGTCTTCGCCGTTGGGATATGAACACTGAAGCTTTCTTT

clone_size: NA
v_call: TRBV6-5
j_call: TRBJ1-5
d_call: NA
cdr3_aa: CASSYVSSNQPQHF
cdr3_nt: TGTGCCAGCAGTTACGTTAGTAGCAATCAGCCCCAGCATTTT

clone_size: NA
v_call: TRBV10-3
j_call: TRBJ1-1
d_call: NA
cdr3_aa: CASGGLNTEAFF
cdr3_nt: TGTGCCTCGGGGGGCCTGAACACTGAAGCTTTCTTT

clone_size: NA
v_call: TRBV30
j_call: TRBJ1-4
d_call: NA
cdr3_aa: CAWSATSGLFF
cdr3_nt: TGTGCCTGGAGTGCTACGTCCGGACTGTTTTTT

clone_size: NA
v_call: TRBV9
j_call: TRBJ2-1
d_call: TRBD1
cdr3_aa: CASSVRDSVPNEQFF
cdr3_nt: TGTGCCAGCAGCGTGAGGGACAGTGTCCCCAATGAGCAGTTCTTC

clone_size: NA
v_call: TRBV5-4
j_call: TRBJ2-7
d_call: NA
cdr3_aa: CASSLALGGGTLSNEQYF
cdr3_nt: TGTGCCAGCAGCTTGGCCCTAGGGGGTGGGACTCTTTCCAACGAGCAGTACTTC

clone_size: NA
v_call: TRBV4-1
j_call: TRBJ2-4
d_call: NA
cdr3_aa: CASSQIATGKNIQYF
cdr3_nt: TGCGCCAGCAGCCAAATCGCGACAGGTAAAAACATTCAGTACTTC

clone_size: once
v_call: TRBV4-1
j_call: TRBJ2-7
d_call: NA
cdr3_aa: CASSQPGTRSNEQYF
cdr3_nt: TGCGCCAGCAGCCAACCAGGGACTCGATCTAACGAGCAGTACTTC

clone_size: NA
v_call: TRBV5-1
j_call: TRBJ2-7
d_call: NA
cdr3_aa: CASADFSLSYEQYF
cdr3_nt: TGCGCCAGCGCAGACTTCTCCCTCTCCTACGAGCAGTACTTC

clone_size: NA
v_call: TRBV9
j_call: TRBJ2-3
d_call: NA
cdr3_aa: CASSTSPGASTDTQYF
cdr3_nt: TGTGCCAGCAGCACCAGCCCCGGGGCTAGCACAGATACGCAGTATTTT

clone_size: NA
v_call: TRBV6-4
j_call: TRBJ2-1
d_call: NA
cdr3_aa: CASSDSMDSSSSYNEQFF
cdr3_nt: TGTGCCAGCAGTGACTCGATGGACAGCTCGAGCTCCTACAATGAGCAGTTCTTC

clone_size: NA
v_call: TRBV18
j_call: TRBJ1-5
d_call: NA
cdr3_aa: CASSPPGQNQPQHF
cdr3_nt: TGTGCCAGCTCACCACCAGGACAGAATCAGCCCCAGCATTTT

clone_size: NA
v_call: TRBV2
j_call: TRBJ2-5
d_call: NA
cdr3_aa: CASRSTARETQYF
cdr3_nt: TGTGCCAGCAGGTCCACAGCACGAGAGACCCAGTACTTC

clone_size: NA
v_call: TRBV7-9
j_call: TRBJ2-7
d_call: TRBD1
cdr3_aa: CASSSWDSSYEQYF
cdr3_nt: TGTGCCAGCAGCTCATGGGACAGTTCCTACGAGCAGTACTTC

clone_size: once
v_call: TRBV5-1
j_call: TRBJ1-2
d_call: TRBD1
cdr3_aa: CASSLDRTAGGSSYTF
cdr3_nt: TGCGCCAGCAGCTTGGATAGAACGGCAGGGGGCTCTTCCTACACCTTC

clone_size: NA
v_call: TRBV7-9
j_call: TRBJ2-7
d_call: TRBD1
cdr3_aa: CASSWTGRNEQYF
cdr3_nt: TGTGCCAGCAGCTGGACAGGGAGGAACGAGCAGTACTTC

clone_size: NA
v_call: TRBV21-1
j_call: TRBJ2-5
d_call: NA
cdr3_aa: CASSKELGTGGVETQYF
cdr3_nt: TGTGCCAGCAGCAAAGAATTAGGGACAGGGGGGGTCGAGACCCAGTACTTC

clone_size: NA
v_call: TRBV18
j_call: TRBJ2-2
d_call: TRBD2
cdr3_aa: CASSPRLAGWTGELFF
cdr3_nt: TGTGCCAGCTCACCGCGGCTAGCGGGATGGACCGGGGAGCTGTTTTTT

clone_size: once
v_call: TRBV6-1
j_call: TRBJ1-2
d_call: TRBD1
cdr3_aa: CASYHPGTGYGYTF
cdr3_nt: TGTGCCAGCTACCACCCCGGGACAGGCTATGGCTACACCTTC

clone_size: NA
v_call: TRBV11-2
j_call: TRBJ1-1
d_call: NA
cdr3_aa: CASSLVTTEAFF
cdr3_nt: TGTGCCAGCAGCTTAGTGACCACTGAAGCTTTCTTT

clone_size: NA
v_call: TRBV6-1
j_call: TRBJ1-2
d_call: TRBD1
cdr3_aa: CASSEARDSTNYGYTF
cdr3_nt: TGTGCCAGCAGTGAAGCGAGGGACAGTACTAACTATGGCTACACCTTC

clone_size: NA
v_call: TRBV28
j_call: TRBJ2-7
d_call: NA
cdr3_aa: CASSFGLTYEQYF
cdr3_nt: TGTGCCAGCAGTTTTGGGTTAACCTACGAGCAGTACTTC

clone_size: NA
v_call: TRBV4-1
j_call: TRBJ2-7
d_call: NA
cdr3_aa: CASSQDPAGLSYEQYF
cdr3_nt: TGCGCCAGCAGCCAAGATCCCGCAGGGTTATCCTACGAGCAGTACTTC

clone_size: NA
v_call: TRBV11-1
j_call: TRBJ2-7
d_call: NA
cdr3_aa: CASSHGAEVDEQYF
cdr3_nt: TGTGCCAGCAGCCACGGGGCCGAGGTTGACGAGCAGTACTTC

clone_size: NA
v_call: TRBV27
j_call: TRBJ1-1
d_call: NA
cdr3_aa: CASSSLFQGNMNTEAFF
cdr3_nt: TGTGCCAGCAGTTCCCTCTTCCAGGGGAATATGAACACTGAAGCTTTCTTT

clone_size: NA
v_call: TRBV2
j_call: TRBJ2-1
d_call: NA
cdr3_aa: CASIDGRDNEQFF
cdr3_nt: TGTGCCAGCATTGACGGGCGGGACAATGAGCAGTTCTTC

clone_size: NA
v_call: TRBV7-2
j_call: TRBJ2-3
d_call: TRBD2
cdr3_aa: CASSLVPAGEGADTQYF
cdr3_nt: TGTGCCAGCAGCTTGGTTCCAGCGGGAGAGGGCGCAGATACGCAGTATTTT

clone_size: NA
v_call: TRBV11-2
j_call: TRBJ2-6
d_call: NA
cdr3_aa: CASSSQGLGANVLTF
cdr3_nt: TGTGCCAGCAGCTCCCAGGGGCTTGGGGCCAACGTCCTGACTTTC

clone_size: NA
v_call: TRBV14
j_call: TRBJ2-2
d_call: NA
cdr3_aa: CASSQVEGRGELFF
cdr3_nt: TGTGCCAGCAGCCAAGTAGAAGGTCGGGGGGAGCTGTTTTTT

clone_size: NA
v_call: TRBV18
j_call: TRBJ2-6
d_call: NA
cdr3_aa: CASSGQRASLSGANVLTF
cdr3_nt: TGTGCCAGCTCAGGGCAGAGAGCCTCCCTCTCTGGGGCCAACGTCCTGACTTTC

clone_size: once
v_call: TRBV29-1
j_call: TRBJ2-4
d_call: TRBD2
cdr3_aa: CSVASRGDIQYF
cdr3_nt: TGCAGCGTTGCTTCTCGGGGGGACATTCAGTACTTC

clone_size: NA
v_call: TRBV6-5
j_call: TRBJ2-7
d_call: NA
cdr3_aa: CASSSLTGNYEQYF
cdr3_nt: TGTGCCAGCAGCTCTTTAACGGGTAACTACGAGCAGTACTTC

clone_size: NA
v_call: TRBV4-2
j_call: TRBJ2-7
d_call: NA
cdr3_aa: CASSQEYSGPTYEQYF
cdr3_nt: TGTGCCAGCAGCCAAGAGTACAGCGGGCCGACCTACGAGCAGTACTTC

clone_size: NA
v_call: TRBV4-1
j_call: TRBJ2-5
d_call: TRBD1
cdr3_aa: CASSPKDRLGRETQYF
cdr3_nt: TGCGCCAGCAGCCCGAAGGACAGGTTAGGTCGCGAGACCCAGTACTTC

clone_size: NA
v_call: TRBV18
j_call: TRBJ2-7
d_call: TRBD2
cdr3_aa: CASSEQSGSNYEQYF
cdr3_nt: TGTGCCAGCTCAGAACAAAGCGGGAGCAATTACGAGCAGTACTTC

clone_size: NA
v_call: TRBV19
j_call: TRBJ1-4
d_call: TRBD1
cdr3_aa: CASSIGGQATKKLFF
cdr3_nt: TGTGCCAGTAGTATCGGGGGACAGGCCACTAAAAAACTGTTTTTT

clone_size: NA
v_call: TRBV19
j_call: TRBJ2-3
d_call: TRBD1
cdr3_aa: CASSNRQGADTQYF
cdr3_nt: TGTGCCAGTAGTAATAGACAGGGGGCAGATACGCAGTATTTT

clone_size: NA
v_call: TRBV16
j_call: TRBJ1-4
d_call: NA
cdr3_aa: CASSQSGAGANEKLFF
cdr3_nt: TGTGCCAGCAGCCAATCCGGGGCAGGGGCTAATGAAAAACTGTTTTTT

clone_size: NA
v_call: TRBV25-1
j_call: TRBJ1-1
d_call: NA
cdr3_aa: CASSEFLTGPNTEAFF
cdr3_nt: TGTGCCAGCAGTGAATTTCTGACAGGACCGAACACTGAAGCTTTCTTT

clone_size: once
v_call: TRBV10-3
j_call: TRBJ2-7
d_call: NA
cdr3_aa: CAISGVEGYEQYF
cdr3_nt: TGTGCCATCAGTGGGGTGGAGGGATACGAGCAGTACTTC

clone_size: few
v_call: TRBV5-6
j_call: TRBJ1-1
d_call: NA
cdr3_aa: CASTPEGSPEAFF
cdr3_nt: TGTGCCAGCACCCCGGAGGGGAGCCCTGAAGCTTTCTTT

clone_size: NA
v_call: TRBV5-8
j_call: TRBJ1-5
d_call: TRBD1
cdr3_aa: CASSLEAGQGDQPQHF
cdr3_nt: TGTGCCAGCAGCTTGGAGGCGGGACAGGGAGATCAGCCCCAGCATTTT